Sequencing of this T cell receptor beta chain was carried out in a study of T cell repertoires in cytomegalovirus infection. Overall study context: Signatures in public TCR beta sequences pointed to both CMV infection and matching HLA type. Study observations and caveats: HLA-C-restricted CMV clonotypes gave the most frequent clonotype in two of eight donors. Cumulative public TCR beta family frequency identified carriers of CMV plus the relevant HLA.

J lost 6 bases, V lost 3 bases, and 1 base had no gene match. The CDR3 consists of 13 residues. Germline-derived CDR1 and CDR2 are MNHEY and SMNVEV (reference sequence). MiXCR, applied by TCRdb to the reads, yields one record per CDR3 protein. This table has around 250,000 distinct CDR3 sequences, approximately 15% appearing once. To note about this clonotype: The antigen remains unidentified.

The chain is built from TRBV27 and TRBJ2-2; 7 bases align to TRBD2. Sequencing was performed on CD8+ T cells from PBMCs. This TCR came from a human donor in good health (CMV status not recorded). Some clones in this sample may be carry-over from other donors' samples. The CDR3 spells CASSFGGSGELFF. Here the CDR3 DNA reads TGTGCCAGCAGTTTCGGGGGGTCCGGGGAGCTGTTTTTT.